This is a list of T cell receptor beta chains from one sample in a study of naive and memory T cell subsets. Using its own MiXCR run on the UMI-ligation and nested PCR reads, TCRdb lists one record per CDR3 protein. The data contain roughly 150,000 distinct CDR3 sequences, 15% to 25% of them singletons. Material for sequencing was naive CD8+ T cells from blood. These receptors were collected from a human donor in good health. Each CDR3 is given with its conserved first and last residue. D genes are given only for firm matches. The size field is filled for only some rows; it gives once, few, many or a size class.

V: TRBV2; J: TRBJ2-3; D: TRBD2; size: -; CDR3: CASGVAGETDTQYF; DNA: TGTGCCAGCGGGGTAGCGGGAGAAACAGATACGCAGTATTTT
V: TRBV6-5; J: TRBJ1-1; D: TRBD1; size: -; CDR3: CASSLTGTGVAFF; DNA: TGTGCCAGCAGTTTGACCGGGACAGGGGTAGCTTTCTTT
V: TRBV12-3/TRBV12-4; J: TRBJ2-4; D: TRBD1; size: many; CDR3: CASSEGTGSKNIQYF; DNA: TGTGCCAGCAGCGAGGGGACAGGGTCCAAAAACATTCAGTACTTC
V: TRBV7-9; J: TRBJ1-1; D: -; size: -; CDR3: CASSPIVTEAFF; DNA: TGTGCCAGCAGCCCCATTGTCACTGAAGCTTTCTTT
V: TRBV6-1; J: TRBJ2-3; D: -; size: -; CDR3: CASKFIAVRGDTQYF; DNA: TGTGCCAGCAAATTTATAGCGGTGAGAGGGGATACGCAGTATTTT
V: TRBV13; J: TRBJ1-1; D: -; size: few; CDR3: CASSLRDGLNTEAFF; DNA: TGTGCCAGCAGCTTACGGGACGGACTGAACACTGAAGCTTTCTTT
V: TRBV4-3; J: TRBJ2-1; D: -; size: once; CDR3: CASSQETSNEQFF; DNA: TGCGCCAGCAGCCAAGAGACTAGCAATGAGCAGTTCTTC
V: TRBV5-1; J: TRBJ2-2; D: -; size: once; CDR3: CASSFDDLYTGELFF; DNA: TGCGCCAGCAGCTTTGACGATCTATACACCGGGGAGCTGTTTTTT
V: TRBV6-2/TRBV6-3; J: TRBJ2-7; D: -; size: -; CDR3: CASSLGITYEQYF; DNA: TGTGCCAGCAGTCTAGGGATCACCTACGAGCAGTACTTC
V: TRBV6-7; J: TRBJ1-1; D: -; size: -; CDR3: CASSYPRHTEAFF; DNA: TGTGCCAGCAGTTACCCCAGACACACTGAAGCTTTCTTT
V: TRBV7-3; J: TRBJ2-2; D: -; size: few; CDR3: CASSLTGEELFF; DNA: TGTGCCAGCAGCTTAACTGGCGAGGAGCTGTTTTTT
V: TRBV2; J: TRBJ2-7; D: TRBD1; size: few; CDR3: CASSEAPGQGNGEQYF; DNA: TGTGCCAGCAGTGAAGCGCCGGGACAGGGGAATGGCGAGCAGTACTTC
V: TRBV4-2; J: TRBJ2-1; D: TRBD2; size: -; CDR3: CASSQEAGGFYNEQFF; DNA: TGTGCCAGCAGCCAAGAGGCGGGAGGGTTCTACAATGAGCAGTTCTTC
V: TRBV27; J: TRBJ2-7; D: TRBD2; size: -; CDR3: CASSPTPGTSGRPYEQYF; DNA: TGTGCCAGCAGTCCCACCCCCGGGACTAGCGGGAGGCCCTACGAGCAGTACTTC
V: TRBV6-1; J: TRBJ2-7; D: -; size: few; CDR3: CASSEGRGPSYEQYF; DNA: TGTGCCAGCAGTGAAGGGAGGGGACCTTCCTACGAGCAGTACTTC
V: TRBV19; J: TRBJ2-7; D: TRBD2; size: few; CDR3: CASSPGGSGSYEQYF; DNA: TGTGCCAGTAGCCCAGGGGGTAGCGGGAGCTACGAGCAGTACTTC
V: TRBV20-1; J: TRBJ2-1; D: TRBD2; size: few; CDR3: CSARDTASGSYEQFF; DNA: TGCAGTGCTAGAGATACGGCTAGCGGGAGCTATGAGCAGTTCTTC
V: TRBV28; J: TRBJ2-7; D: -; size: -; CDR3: CASSGLPGYEQYF; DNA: TGTGCCAGCAGTGGCTTACCAGGGTACGAGCAGTACTTC
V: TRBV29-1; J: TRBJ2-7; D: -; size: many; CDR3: CSVGDTGYEQYF; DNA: TGCAGCGTTGGGGACACCGGCTACGAGCAGTACTTC
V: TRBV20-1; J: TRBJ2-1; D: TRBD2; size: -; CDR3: CSARLQGGTSRFSYNEQFF; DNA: TGCAGTGCTAGACTTCAGGGCGGGACTAGTCGTTTCTCCTACAATGAGCAGTTCTTC
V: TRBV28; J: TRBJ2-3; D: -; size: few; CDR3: CASSPGTLTDTQYF; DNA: TGTGCCAGCAGTCCAGGGACGCTCACAGATACGCAGTATTTT
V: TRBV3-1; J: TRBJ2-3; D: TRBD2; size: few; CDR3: CASSQGASGGTDTQYF; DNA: TGTGCCAGCAGCCAAGGGGCTAGCGGGGGCACAGATACGCAGTATTTT
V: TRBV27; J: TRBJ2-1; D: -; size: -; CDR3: CASRTLSYNEQFF; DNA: TGTGCCAGCAGAACGCTGTCCTACAATGAGCAGTTCTTC
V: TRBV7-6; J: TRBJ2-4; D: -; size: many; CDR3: CASSSLLESIQYF; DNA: TGTGCCAGCAGCTCCTTACTAGAGTCCATTCAGTACTTC
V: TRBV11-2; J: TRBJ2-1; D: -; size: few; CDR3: CASSSGPGNEQFF; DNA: TGTGCCAGCAGCTCCGGACCGGGGAATGAGCAGTTCTTC
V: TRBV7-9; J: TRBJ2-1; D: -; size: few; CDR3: CASSLVIEGNEQFF; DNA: TGTGCCAGCAGCTTAGTGATTGAGGGCAATGAGCAGTTCTTC
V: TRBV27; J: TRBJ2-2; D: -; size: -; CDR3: CASSPAEVFNTGELFF; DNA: TGTGCCAGCAGTCCCGCAGAGGTTTTCAACACCGGGGAGCTGTTTTTT
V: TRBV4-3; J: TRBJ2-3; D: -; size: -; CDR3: CASSQGGYTQYF; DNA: TGCGCCAGCAGCCAAGGGGGATATACGCAGTATTTT
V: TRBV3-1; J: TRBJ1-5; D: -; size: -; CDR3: CASSQDGNQPQHF; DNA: TGTGCCAGCAGCCAAGACGGGAATCAGCCCCAGCATTTT
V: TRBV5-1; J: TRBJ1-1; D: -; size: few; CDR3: CASSLGPEDTEAFF; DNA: TGCGCCAGCAGCTTGGGCCCCGAGGACACTGAAGCTTTCTTT
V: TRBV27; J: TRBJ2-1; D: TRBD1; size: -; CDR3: CASSFRGLYNEQFF; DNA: TGTGCCAGCAGTTTCAGGGGGCTATACAATGAGCAGTTCTTC
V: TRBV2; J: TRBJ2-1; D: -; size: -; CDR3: CARQRPGTDEQFF; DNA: TGTGCCAGACAGCGACCAGGGACGGATGAGCAGTTCTTC
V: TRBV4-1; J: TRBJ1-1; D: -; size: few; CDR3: CASSQGRSAEAFF; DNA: TGCGCCAGCAGCCAAGGAAGGAGCGCTGAAGCTTTCTTT
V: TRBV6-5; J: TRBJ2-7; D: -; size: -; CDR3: CASSYALAHEQYF; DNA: TGTGCCAGCAGTTACGCCCTCGCCCACGAGCAGTACTTC
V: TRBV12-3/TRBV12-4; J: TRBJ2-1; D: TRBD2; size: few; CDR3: CASSLGSGSGNEQFF; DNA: TGTGCCAGCAGTTTAGGTAGCGGGAGCGGGAATGAGCAGTTCTTC
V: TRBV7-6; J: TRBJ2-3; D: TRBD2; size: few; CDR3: CASSLARGRGTDTQYF; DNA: TGTGCCAGCAGCTTAGCGCGGGGGAGGGGCACAGATACGCAGTATTTT
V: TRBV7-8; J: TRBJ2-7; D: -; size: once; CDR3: CASSLVEGARYEQYF; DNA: TGTGCCAGCAGCTTAGTGGAGGGGGCTCGTTACGAGCAGTACTTC
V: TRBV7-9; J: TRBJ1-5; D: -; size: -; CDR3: CASSKGTEPNQPQHF; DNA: TGTGCCAGCAGCAAGGGGACGGAACCGAATCAGCCCCAGCATTTT
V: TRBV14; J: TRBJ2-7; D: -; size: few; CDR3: CASSQELGPEQYF; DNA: TGTGCCAGCAGCCAAGAATTGGGGCCCGAGCAGTACTTC
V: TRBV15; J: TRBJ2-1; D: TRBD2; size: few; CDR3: CATEAGYSYNEQFF; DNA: TGTGCCACCGAAGCGGGATATTCCTACAATGAGCAGTTCTTC
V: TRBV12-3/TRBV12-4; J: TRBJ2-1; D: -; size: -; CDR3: CASSLGSMEQFF; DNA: TGTGCCAGCAGTTTGGGCTCAATGGAGCAGTTCTTC
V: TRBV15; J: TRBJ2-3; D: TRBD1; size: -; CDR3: CATGDRDTDTQYF; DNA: TGTGCCACCGGGGACAGGGACACAGATACGCAGTATTTT
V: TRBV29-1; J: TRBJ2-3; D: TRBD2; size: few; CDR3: CSVEWLAGNTDTQYF; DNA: TGCAGCGTTGAATGGCTAGCGGGAAACACAGATACGCAGTATTTT
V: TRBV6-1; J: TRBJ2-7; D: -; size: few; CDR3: CASGGHYEQYF; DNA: TGTGCCAGCGGGGGGCATTACGAGCAGTACTTC
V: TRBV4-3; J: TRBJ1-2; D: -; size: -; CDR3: CASSQDNEGLYGYTF; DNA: TGCGCCAGCAGCCAAGATAACGAGGGACTCTATGGCTACACCTTC
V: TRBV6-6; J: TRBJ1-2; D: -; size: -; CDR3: CASHGGGDYGYTF; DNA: TGTGCCAGCCACGGCGGGGGGGACTATGGCTACACCTTC
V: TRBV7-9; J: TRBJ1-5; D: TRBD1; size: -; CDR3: CASSSDRESNQPQHF; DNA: TGTGCCAGCAGCTCAGACAGGGAGAGCAATCAGCCCCAGCATTTT
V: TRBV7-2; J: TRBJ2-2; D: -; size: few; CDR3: CASSIVTTNTGELFF; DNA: TGTGCCAGCAGTATAGTTACCACGAACACCGGGGAGCTGTTTTTT
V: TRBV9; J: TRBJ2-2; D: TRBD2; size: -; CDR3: CASRDGLAGASTGELFF; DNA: TGTGCCAGCAGAGACGGACTAGCGGGAGCGTCCACCGGGGAGCTGTTTTTT
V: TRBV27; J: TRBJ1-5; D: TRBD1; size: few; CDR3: CASTRTGGSQPQHF; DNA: TGTGCCAGCACCAGAACAGGGGGCAGTCAGCCCCAGCATTTT
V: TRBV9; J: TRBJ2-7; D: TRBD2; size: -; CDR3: CASGAGYRSYEQYF; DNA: TGTGCCAGCGGAGCGGGATACCGATCCTACGAGCAGTACTTC
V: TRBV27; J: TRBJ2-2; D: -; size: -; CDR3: CASSFGRVNSGELFF; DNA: TGTGCCAGCAGTTTCGGCAGGGTAAACAGCGGGGAGCTGTTTTTT
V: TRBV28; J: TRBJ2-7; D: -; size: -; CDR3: CASSQQGGSYEQYF; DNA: TGTGCCAGCAGTCAGCAGGGGGGTTCCTACGAGCAGTACTTC